The 20 T cell receptor beta chains below come from one sample, sequenced in a study of T-cell reconstitution after alpha-beta-depleted transplantation in children. Molecular barcoding with unique molecular identifiers was used for the TCRbeta library. MiXCR, run by TCRdb on the PCR reads, gives a single entry per CDR3 protein. The sample has tens of thousands of distinct CDR3 sequences, just under 7.5% seen once; the top ten hold approximately 2.3%. Source: PBMCs from the stem cell graft donor, taken from the stem cell graft. These receptors all stem from a human donor who donated a stem cell graft to a child with acute lymphoblastic leukemia.

This clonotype was counted at least ten times. The rearrangement links TRBV3-1 to TRBJ2-2, with D hard to call. Germline CDR1 and CDR2: LGHDT and YNNKEL (reference sequence). V lost 4 bases and J lost 6, with 6 bases in between. The CDR3 totals 12 residues. As DNA, the CDR3 is TGTGCCAGCAGCCTCGCAGCCGGGGAGCTGTTTTTT. Protein sequence: CASSLAAGELFF. Full variable domain (remainder filled in from reference TRBV3-1 and TRBJ2-2): DTAVSQTPKYLVTQMGNDKSIKCEQNLGHDTMYWYKQDSKKFLKIMFSYNNKELIINETVPNRFSPKSPDKAHLNLHINSLELGDSAVYFCASSLAAGELFFGEGSRLTVL.

This clonotype was seen repeatedly, ten times or more. The chain combines TRBV7-2 with TRBJ2-7; no clear D gene. Germline V gives CDR1 SGHTA, CDR2 FQGNSA. The CDR3 is 14 amino acids. V was clipped by 2 bases and J by 2 bases, with 10 bases between them. The CDR3 DNA reads as TGTGCCAGCAGCTTATTCGGCAGTACCTACGAGCAGTACTTC. Protein sequence: CASSLFGSTYEQYF.

This clonotype came up many times. This chain links TRBV6-4 with TRBJ2-7; tentative D call: TRBD1 (6 bases). This CDR3 region has 15 residues. The ends were cut back, 7 bases at V and 3 bases at J, with 19 bases in the middle. In germline, CDR1 is MRHNA, CDR2 SNTAGT. Written as DNA, the CDR3 is TGTGCCAGCAAAGTGACAGGAACCAATGTCTACGAGCAGTACTTC. Protein product: CASKVTGTNVYEQYF.

This clonotype appeared a few times. The chain uses TRBV20-1 and TRBJ1-6, with D possibly being TRBD1 (5 bases). This CDR3 comprises 15 residues. CDR1 is DFQATT, CDR2 SNEGSKA, per germline (reference sequence). The V end was cut by 2 bases, the J end by 5 bases, with 13 bases between. The DNA for the CDR3 is TGCAGTGCTAGACTTGGGACGGGAGATAATTCACCCCTCCACTTT. The encoded protein is CSARLGTGDNSPLHF.

This clonotype was counted ten times or more. The chain couples TRBV7-9 to TRBJ1-3, with D perhaps matching TRBD1 (5 bases). The CDR3 runs 15 residues. Trimming removed 4 bases at V and 8 bases at J, with 18 bases between. CDR1 is SEHNR and CDR2 is FQNEAQ in the germline V gene (reference sequence). CDR3 protein: CASSSLGVRGDTIYF. CDR3 DNA sequence: TGTGCCAGCAGCTCCTTGGGGGTACGGGGAGACACCATATATTTT.

This clonotype was observed at least ten times. CDR3 region: CASSLVRGGEQYF. In nucleotides, the CDR3 is TGCGCCAGCAGCTTGGTACGGGGCGGCGAGCAGTACTTC. This rearrangement joins TRBV5-1 to TRBJ2-7; D could derive from TRBD1 or TRBD2 (5 bases each). The CDR3 is 13 amino acids. V dropped 0 bases and J dropped 6 bases, with 10 bases sitting between them. The germline CDR1 and CDR2 sequences are SGHRS and YFSETQ.

The V gene is TRBV19, the J gene TRBJ2-2, with a tentative D call TRBD1 (5 bases). The ends were cut back, 7 bases at V and 6 bases at J, with 15 bases in the middle. The CDR3 is 14 residues long. Germline CDR1 and CDR2: LNHDA and SQIVND (reference sequence). The CDR3 sequence is CASTYQGVAGELFF. The DNA of the CDR3 is TGTGCCAGTACCTATCAAGGGGTGGCCGGGGAGCTGTTTTTT.

This clonotype was observed a few times. V usage is TRBV4-2 and J usage is TRBJ1-2; a weak D match, TRBD1 (6 bases). V was shortened by 2 bases and J by 6 bases, with 22 bases between the two germline ends. Looked up from germline, CDR1 is LGHNA and CDR2 is YNFKEQ. There are 17 residues in the CDR3. In DNA form, the CDR3 reads TGTGCCAGCAGCCAAAAAGTTGGGCAGGGGTTGAGCGATGGCTACACCTTC. Its translation is CASSQKVGQGLSDGYTF.

This clonotype occurred many times. The chain uses TRBV5-5 and TRBJ2-5; 9 positions agree with TRBD2. Trimming removed 4 bases from V and 2 bases from J; junction bases left unmatched: 3. The CDR3 consists of 14 residues. Germline V gene lookup returns CDR1 SGHKS and CDR2 YYEKEE (reference sequence). CDR3 in DNA: TGTGCCAGCAGCAGGCTAGCGGGGCAAGAGACCCAGTACTTC. Translation: CASSRLAGQETQYF.

CDR3 sequence reads: CASSLSLLPTGELFF. The CDR3 region has the DNA TGTGCCAGCAGTTTGTCGCTACTCCCCACCGGGGAGCTGTTTTTT. This chain joins TRBV12-3 or TRBV12-4 and TRBJ2-2; no reliable D call. Trimming left V 3 bases short and J 4 bases short, with 12 bases between. The length of the CDR3 is 15 residues.

In this sample, this clonotype turned up many times. This chain uses TRBV7-9 with TRBJ2-1; 7 bases agree with TRBD1. The V gene's germline CDR1 is SEHNR and CDR2 FQNEAQ (reference sequence). CDR3 length: 15 amino acids. Losses at the gene ends were 0 bases for V and 2 bases for J; bases not matched to a gene: 1. In DNA form, the CDR3 reads TGTGCCAGCAGCTTAGCGCAGGGGGCCTACAATGAGCAGTTCTTC. Its protein is CASSLAQGAYNEQFF.

This clonotype was seen repeatedly, ten times or more. The V gene is TRBV6-2 or TRBV6-3, the J gene TRBJ2-2; TRBD1 matches 10 bases. V lost 4 bases and J lost 4; bases outside the gene matches: 9. CDR3 size: 17 residues. The germline V gene has CDR1 MNHEY and CDR2 SVGEGT. In DNA form, the CDR3 reads TGTGCCAGCAGTTTTTCGCCGGGACAGGGGTTCACCGGGGAGCTGTTTTTT. Translating it yields CASSFSPGQGFTGELFF.

The DNA for the CDR3 is TGTGCCAGCACCCCAGGGGCGGGCCAAGAGACCCAGTACTTC. Translating it yields CASTPGAGQETQYF. This chain connects TRBV7-6 to TRBJ2-5; tentatively, D is TRBD1 (6 bases). Trimming took off 7 bases at V and 1 base at J, with 13 bases between the two ends. This CDR3 is built from 14 residues. Germline lookup yields CDR1 SGHVS and CDR2 FNYEAQ.

This clonotype was seen many times. The chain joins TRBV29-1 to TRBJ2-3; TRBD2 matches 10 bases. The CDR3 runs 15 residues. With V trimmed by 7 bases and J by 2 bases, 9 bases remained unmatched. CDR1 is SQVTM and CDR2 is ANQGSEA in the germline V gene. CDR3 bases: TGCAGCGCCCCTAGCGGGGGACAATTCACAGATACGCAGTATTTT. Protein: CSAPSGGQFTDTQYF.

The V call is TRBV23-1, the J call TRBJ1-5; tentative D call: TRBD1 (6 bases). TRBV23-1 is identified as an open reading frame with a role that is uncertain. CDR3 length: 20 residues. The germline V and J ends were trimmed by 2 bases and 3 bases, with 26 bases remaining between them. CDR3 residues: CASSQMSLEPGHRSNQPQHF. The CDR3 DNA reads TGCGCCAGCAGTCAAATGAGCCTCGAACCGGGACACCGGTCCAATCAGCCCCAGCATTTT.

V gene TRBV29-1 combines with J gene TRBJ2-7; 11 bases map to TRBD2. This CDR3 is built from 13 residues. Unmatched junction bases numbered 2, after V lost 6 bases and J lost 1 base. The germline CDR1 and CDR2 sequences are SQVTM and ANQGSEA. CDR3 coding DNA: TGCAGCGTCCTAGCGGGGGGATCCTACGAGCAGTACTTC. The encoded protein is CSVLAGGSYEQYF.

This clonotype was seen many times. A single base separates this from a much larger clone, so it may be a read error. V usage is TRBV7-9 and J usage is TRBJ2-7; no firm D call. Between the trimmed V and J ends, which lost 4 bases and 2 bases, there was a span of 0 bases. This CDR3 contains 10 residues. CDR1 and CDR2 from the germline V gene are SEHNR and FQNEAQ (reference sequence). CDR3 residues: CASSSYEQYF. The CDR3 DNA follows: TGTGCCAGCAGCTCCTACGAGCAGTACTTC.

This clonotype was seen many times. J is TRBJ2-3 and V is TRBV20-1; 9 bases fit TRBD2. The CDR3 extends over 13 amino acids. The germline gives CDR1 DFQATT, CDR2 SNEGSKA (reference sequence). V was pared by 5 bases and J by 5 bases, with 5 bases of the junction left unmatched. The CDR3 DNA reads as TGCAGTGCTGACACACTAGCGGGAGATACGCAGTATTTT. Protein product: CSADTLAGDTQYF.

This clonotype occurred a few times. The V call is TRBV9, the J call TRBJ2-2; 9 bases fit TRBD2. Germline V gene data show CDR1 as SGDLS and CDR2 as YYNGEE. The CDR3 runs to 14 residues. Unmatched junction bases numbered 5, after V lost 4 bases and J lost 7 bases. CDR3 in DNA: TGTGCCAGCAGCCGACTAGCGGCCGACGGGGAGCTGTTTTTT. This translates into CASSRLAADGELFF.

At least ten counts were recorded for this clonotype. The chain recombines TRBV6-6 with TRBJ1-6, with 7 nucleotides matching TRBD1. Germline V lookup: CDR1 MNHNY, CDR2 SVGAGI (reference sequence). Trimming at V came to 6 bases and at J to 7 bases, leaving 6 bases not matched to a gene. The CDR3 runs to 14 residues. The CDR3 spells CASRRQGGNSPLHF. The CDR3 DNA reads TGTGCCAGCAGACGACAGGGAGGGAATTCACCCCTCCACTTT.